This is a list of T cell receptor beta chains from one sample in a study of CD8+CD57+ T cells in acquired aplastic anemia. TCRdb redid the calling of the reads with MiXCR, one entry per CDR3 protein. The sample gives roughly 160,000 distinct CDR3 sequences, roughly 48% of which show up once; around 3% is in the top ten. Sequencing input: sorted CD4+, CD8+, or CD8+CD57+ T cells (not recorded which) from PBMCs. The receptors shown here come from a human donor with aplastic anemia. CDR3s include the opening cysteine and the closing phenylalanine or tryptophan. A D gene is named only where the DNA matches it firmly. Not every row has a clone size; where given, it reads once, few, many or a size class.

V,J,D,size,CDR3,DNA
TRBV12-3/TRBV12-4,TRBJ2-3,-,-,CASRFTGTDTQYF,TGTGCCAGCAGGTTCACTGGAACAGATACGCAGTATTTT
TRBV5-1,TRBJ2-3,TRBD2,-,CASSSAPGTSGLADTQYF,TGCGCCAGCAGCTCGGCACCCGGGACTAGCGGCTTGGCAGATACGCAGTATTTT
TRBV7-2,TRBJ1-1,-,-,CASNPRGGRAEAFF,TGTGCCAGCAACCCTCGAGGGGGTCGGGCTGAAGCTTTCTTT
TRBV24-1,TRBJ1-2,-,few,CAASHRDGGYTF,TGTGCCGCCTCACACAGGGATGGTGGCTACACCTTC
TRBV19,TRBJ1-5,-,-,CASHNRVADQPQHF,TGTGCCAGTCATAACAGGGTAGCGGATCAGCCCCAGCATTTT
TRBV12-3/TRBV12-4,TRBJ2-7,TRBD2,-,CASSLAGGLYEQYF,TGTGCCAGCAGCCTAGCGGGGGGGCTCTACGAGCAGTACTTC
TRBV7-2,TRBJ1-1,-,-,CASSLGGHGTEAFF,TGTGCCAGCAGCTTAGGGGGTCATGGCACTGAAGCTTTCTTT
TRBV13,TRBJ2-5,-,many,CASSLSQRVEETQYF,TGTGCCAGCAGCTTATCCCAGCGAGTCGAAGAGACCCAGTACTTC
TRBV10-3,TRBJ2-7,-,few,CAIRGDTSRALAYEQYF,TGTGCCATCAGGGGGGACACCTCAAGGGCCTTGGCCTACGAGCAGTACTTC
TRBV27,TRBJ2-7,TRBD1,-,CATSGQGSSYEQYF,TGTGCCACCTCGGGACAGGGGAGCTCCTACGAGCAGTACTTC
TRBV3-1,TRBJ2-1,-,many,CASSLSLGEQFF,TGTGCCAGCAGCCTAAGTCTTGGGGAGCAGTTCTTC
TRBV5-1,TRBJ1-1,-,many,CASRSGLEDSEAFF,TGCGCCAGCAGATCTGGACTGGAGGACTCTGAAGCTTTCTTT
TRBV29-1,TRBJ1-4,-,many,CSVGGNYEKLFF,TGCAGCGTTGGGGGGAATTATGAAAAACTGTTTTTT
TRBV15,TRBJ2-5,TRBD1,many,CATSRERAGGKETQYF,TGTGCCACCAGCAGAGAGAGGGCAGGGGGCAAGGAGACCCAGTACTTC
TRBV7-9,TRBJ2-2,-,-,CASHRGQFGTGELFF,TGTGCCAGCCACAGAGGACAGTTCGGTACCGGGGAGCTGTTTTTT
TRBV3-1,TRBJ2-3,TRBD1,-,CASSRERLTGGGTDTQYF,TGTGCCAGCAGCCGCGAACGTCTCACAGGGGGTGGCACAGATACGCAGTATTTT
TRBV10-2,TRBJ2-7,-,-,CASSNVGGFGEQYF,TGCGCCAGCAGTAACGTCGGGGGCTTCGGCGAGCAGTACTTC
TRBV20-1,TRBJ1-4,TRBD1,many,CSASPGTGDLRTNEKLFF,TGCAGTGCTAGTCCCGGGACAGGGGACCTTAGAACTAATGAAAAACTGTTTTTT
TRBV19,TRBJ1-5,TRBD1,-,CASTRQGMSNQPQHF,TGTGCCAGTACCCGACAGGGGATGAGCAATCAGCCCCAGCATTTT
TRBV4-2,TRBJ1-3,-,-,CASSQENSRVLGNTIYF,TGTGCCAGCAGCCAAGAGAACTCTAGGGTCTTAGGAAACACCATATATTTT
TRBV7-3,TRBJ1-1,-,once,CASSLMGDNTEAFF,TGTGCCAGCAGCTTAATGGGAGATAACACTGAAGCTTTCTTT
TRBV9,TRBJ1-1,-,-,CASRSTGTEAFF,TGTGCCAGCAGGTCGACAGGCACTGAAGCTTTCTTT
TRBV24-1,TRBJ2-5,TRBD1,-,CATSDLKGDSVKTQYF,TGTGCCACCAGTGATTTGAAGGGGGACAGTGTCAAGACCCAGTACTTC
TRBV2,TRBJ1-6,-,-,CASSSGLNSPLHF,TGTGCCAGCAGTTCTGGGTTGAATTCACCCCTCCACTTT
TRBV2,TRBJ2-1,-,few,CASSEQGTYNEQFF,TGTGCCAGCAGTGAACAGGGTACCTACAATGAGCAGTTCTTC
TRBV20-1,TRBJ2-3,-,many,CSAPFESDTQYF,TGCAGTGCTCCCTTTGAATCAGATACGCAGTATTTT
TRBV19,TRBJ2-7,-,many,CASSRTSSSYEQYF,TGTGCCAGCTCAAGGACGTCAAGCTCCTACGAGCAGTACTTC
TRBV6-1,TRBJ2-7,-,many,CASSEMSITYEQYF,TGTGCCAGCAGCGAAATGAGTATAACCTACGAGCAGTACTTC
TRBV19,TRBJ2-1,-,-,CASRIEGSSYNEQFF,TGTGCCAGTAGGATTGAGGGCAGCTCCTACAATGAGCAGTTCTTC
TRBV7-2,TRBJ2-7,-,many,CASSLRGAWVNDEQYF,TGTGCCAGCAGCTTGAGGGGCGCGTGGGTTAACGACGAGCAGTACTTC
TRBV6-5,TRBJ1-1,-,many,CASSYSRQDTEAFF,TGTGCCAGCAGTTACTCGAGGCAGGACACTGAAGCTTTCTTT
TRBV12-5,TRBJ1-1,-,-,CASGLGQLNTEAFF,TGTGCTAGTGGTTTGGGTCAGTTGAACACTGAAGCTTTCTTT
TRBV10-3,TRBJ2-2,-,-,CATQLNTGELFF,TGTGCCACCCAACTGAACACCGGGGAGCTGTTTTTT
TRBV20-1,TRBJ1-5,-,-,CSSNELSNQPQHF,TGCAGTTCGAATGAACTTAGCAATCAGCCCCAGCATTTT
TRBV20-1,TRBJ2-5,TRBD2,once,CSAMGLAGAGETQYF,TGCAGTGCTATGGGACTAGCGGGAGCAGGGGAGACCCAGTACTTC
TRBV2,TRBJ1-6,-,-,CASSPAGVRSPLHF,TGTGCCAGCAGTCCGGCGGGGGTGAGATCACCCCTCCACTTT
TRBV2,TRBJ1-4,-,-,CASKRDEKLFF,TGTGCCAGCAAGAGGGATGAAAAACTGTTTTTT
TRBV2,TRBJ2-3,-,-,CASSDGRTDTQYF,TGTGCCAGCAGTGATGGTCGAACAGATACGCAGTATTTT
TRBV7-6,TRBJ2-1,TRBD1,many,CASSSTGQGARNEQFF,TGTGCCAGCAGTTCGACGGGACAGGGGGCGCGGAATGAGCAGTTCTTC
TRBV14,TRBJ1-1,-,many,CASSQDLSRFSEAFF,TGTGCCAGCAGCCAAGATCTCTCCAGGTTCTCTGAAGCTTTCTTT
TRBV7-2,TRBJ2-7,-,many,CASSLVYGDEQYF,TGTGCCAGCAGCTTAGTATACGGGGACGAGCAGTACTTC
TRBV29-1,TRBJ2-7,TRBD1,-,CSVDPGQGKTYEQYF,TGCAGCGTCGACCCGGGACAGGGGAAAACCTACGAGCAGTACTTC
TRBV18,TRBJ1-5,TRBD1,-,CASSPGQGAHQPQHF,TGTGCCAGCTCACCGGGACAGGGGGCCCATCAGCCCCAGCATTTT
TRBV6-2/TRBV6-3,TRBJ2-1,-,-,CASGSVDEQFF,TGTGCCAGCGGCTCTGTAGATGAGCAGTTCTTC
TRBV20-1,TRBJ2-7,TRBD2,-,CSAQGRGYEQYF,TGCAGTGCACAAGGGCGGGGGTACGAGCAGTACTTC
TRBV12-3/TRBV12-4,TRBJ2-2,-,many,CASSPLHANTGELFF,TGTGCCAGCAGTCCTCTTCACGCGAACACCGGGGAGCTGTTTTTT
TRBV9,TRBJ2-7,TRBD2,many,CASSILAGLVYEQYF,TGTGCCAGCAGTATCTTAGCGGGACTAGTCTACGAGCAGTACTTC
TRBV19,TRBJ1-5,-,-,CASSMAQGGQPQHF,TGTGCCAGTAGTATGGCACAGGGAGGTCAGCCCCAGCATTTT
TRBV9,TRBJ1-6,TRBD1,-,CASSVGTGGNSPLHF,TGTGCCAGCAGCGTCGGGACAGGGGGTAATTCACCCCTCCACTTT
TRBV20-1,TRBJ1-1,-,-,CSARDFVGRAFF,TGCAGTGCTAGAGATTTTGTTGGGCGCGCTTTCTTT
TRBV12-5,TRBJ2-3,-,many,CASGLGQVNTDTQYF,TGTGCTAGTGGTTTGGGACAGGTGAACACAGATACGCAGTATTTT
TRBV12-5,TRBJ1-1,-,-,CASGLDSLSTEAFF,TGTGCTAGTGGACTTGACAGCTTAAGCACTGAAGCTTTCTTT
TRBV29-1,TRBJ1-2,-,-,CSVLPTDNGYTF,TGCAGCGTTCTCCCCACAGATAATGGCTACACCTTC
TRBV3-1,TRBJ1-1,TRBD1,-,CASSQAGQGYTEAFF,TGTGCCAGCAGCCAAGCGGGACAGGGTTACACTGAAGCTTTCTTT
TRBV24-1,TRBJ2-7,TRBD2,-,CATLAGSYEQYF,TGTGCCACCCTAGCGGGATCCTACGAGCAGTACTTC